Presented here are 18 T cell receptor beta chains from one specimen sequenced in a study of T cell responses to AZD1222 COVID-19 vaccine. Assay: immunoSEQ multiplex PCR; the TCRdb copy retains only in-frame clones and omits some. The table shows fewer than 300,000 clones, with approximately 95% occurring only once. The specimen comprised peripheral blood, sampled on day 0 of AZD1222 vaccination. These receptors all stem from an adult in good health.

CDR3 DNA sequence: TGTGCCAGCAGCTCCCTAACAGCGGGGGGGCAGGGTACGCAGTATTTT. It specifies CASSSLTAGGQGTQYF. The chain combines TRBV7-3 with TRBJ2-3; TRBD2 matches 10 bases. CDR1 and CDR2 from the germline V gene are SGHTA and FQGTGA. The CDR3 loop spans 16 amino acids. V gave up 4 bases and J gave up 8 bases; unmatched junction bases: 12.

The gene calls are TRBV4-2 and TRBJ2-1; 9 nucleotides line up with TRBD2. The CDR3 has 15 amino acids. V lost 3 bases to trimming and J lost 7 bases; unmatched junction nucleotides: 7. Germline V gene lookup returns CDR1 LGHNA and CDR2 YNFKEQ. The CDR3: CASSQVAGEGNEQFF. The CDR3 coding sequence is TGTGCCAGCAGCCAGGTAGCGGGAGAGGGGAATGAGCAGTTCTTC.

This chain joins TRBV10-3 and TRBJ1-3; D remains ambiguous. V lost 3 bases, J lost 0 bases, and 12 bases lay in between. The CDR3 covers 16 residues. Per germline, CDR1 ENHRY and CDR2 SYGVKD. The chain's CDR3 is CAISDRRVDSGNTIYF. The CDR3, as DNA: TGTGCCATCAGTGATAGGCGGGTAGACTCTGGAAACACCATATATTTT.

The chain combines TRBV28 with TRBJ2-1, with 7 bases fitting TRBD1. Per germline, CDR1 MDHEN and CDR2 SYDVKM. CDR3 length: 17 residues. The V and J ends lost 4 bases and 0 bases, in that order; junction bases with no gene match: 9. The CDR3, as DNA: TGTGCCAGCAGTTCCCCAGGGGGTGGGAGCTCCTACAATGAGCAGTTCTTC. Amino acids: CASSSPGGGSSYNEQFF.

This chain connects TRBV7-3 to TRBJ1-2; no firm D call. This CDR3 contains 13 residues. V gave up 5 bases and J gave up 7 bases, with 14 bases separating them. Germline assignment: CDR1 SGHTA and CDR2 FQGTGA. The CDR3, as DNA: TGTGCCAGCAGCCCTAGACCAGGCGGTGGCTACACCTTC. The encoded protein is CASSPRPGGGYTF.

The CDR3 sequence: CASSRTGDEQYF. Here the CDR3 DNA reads TGTGCCAGCAGTCGGACAGGGGACGAGCAGTACTTC. The genes are TRBV7-2 and TRBJ2-7; the match to TRBD1 covers 9 bases. The germline V gene encodes CDR1 SGHTA and CDR2 FQGNSA. CDR3 length equals 12 residues. Trimming took 6 bases from V and 5 from J; bases not matched to a gene: 2.

The V and J genes are TRBV4-2 and TRBJ2-7, with 10 bases fitting TRBD2. V was clipped by 0 bases and J by 7 bases; unmatched bases: 9. This CDR3 spans 16 amino acids. Germline CDR1 is LGHNA and CDR2 is YNFKEQ. This chain's CDR3 is CASSQDPASGGGEQYF. The CDR3 DNA reads as TGTGCCAGCAGCCAAGATCCGGCTAGCGGGGGCGGGGAGCAGTACTTC.

This sequence joins TRBV7-2 and TRBJ2-7; D tentatively reads TRBD1 or TRBD2 (7 bases each). Looked up from germline, CDR1 is SGHTA and CDR2 is FQGNSA. Trimming removed 7 bases at V and 1 base at J, with 20 bases between. This CDR3 contains 16 residues. CDR3 nucleotides: TGTGCCAGCACCCTAGGGTCAGGGGGGGCTTCCTACGAGCAGTACTTC. Translating gives CASTLGSGGASYEQYF.

The sample holds one count of this clone. The chain carries TRBV7-9 and TRBJ2-1; no clear D. CDR3 length: 15 residues. Germline V CDR1 and CDR2: SEHNR, FQNEAQ (reference sequence). V lost 4 bases and J 0 bases, leaving 10 bases between the germline ends. The CDR3 DNA reads TGTGCCAGCAGCTCCCTATTGAGCTCCTACAATGAGCAGTTCTTC. Its protein is CASSSLLSSYNEQFF.

The chain combines TRBV19 with TRBJ2-3; D is perhaps TRBD2 (6 bases). V lost 5 bases and J 4 bases, leaving 19 bases between the germline ends. CDR3 length: 16 residues. The V gene's germline CDR1 is LNHDA and CDR2 SQIVND (reference sequence). CDR3 sequence (DNA): TGTGCCAGTAGTTCCCCCGCGGCGGGGCGTCCAGATACGCAGTATTTT. This codes for CASSSPAAGRPDTQYF.

V and J are TRBV5-5 and TRBJ1-4; maybe TRBD1 (5 bases). Germline V gives CDR1 SGHKS, CDR2 YYEKEE (reference sequence). The CDR3 extends over 18 amino acids. The ends were cut back, 4 bases at V and 7 bases at J, with 26 bases in the middle. CDR3 coding DNA: TGTGCCAGCAGCGAAGGGTCTCCAGGGAATACCCCCTTTGAAAAACTGTTTTTT. Translation: CASSEGSPGNTPFEKLFF.

This clone appeared a single time. Here the CDR3 reads CASSQATSGSYEQYF. CDR3 nucleotides: TGTGCCAGCAGCCAAGCAACTAGCGGGAGCTACGAGCAGTACTTC. The genes are TRBV3-1 (or the pseudogene TRBV3-2) and TRBJ2-7; 11 bases map to TRBD2. The CDR3 contains 15 residues. Losses at the gene ends were 1 base for V and 3 bases for J; bases not matched to a gene: 2. Per the germline V gene, CDR1 is LGHDT and CDR2 is YNNKEL (reference sequence).

Only one count was recorded for this clone. The chain uses TRBV18 and TRBJ1-5, with 7 bases identical to TRBD1. The germline gives CDR1 KGHSH, CDR2 LQKENI. The length of the CDR3 is 15 residues. V gave up 4 bases and J gave up 3 bases; unmatched junction bases: 6. CDR3 region: CASSLQGQNNQPQHF. For the CDR3, the DNA is TGTGCCAGCTCACTACAGGGACAGAACAATCAGCCCCAGCATTTT. The whole variable domain, filled in from reference TRBV18 and TRBJ1-5, reads NAGVMQNPRHLVRRRGQEARLRCSPMKGHSHVYWYRQLPEEGLKFMVYLQKENIIDESGMPKERFSAEFPKEGPSILRIQQVVRGDSAAYFCASSLQGQNNQPQHFGDGTRLSIL.

The chain combines TRBV19 with TRBJ2-1, with TRBD1 as a possible D gene (6 bases). CDR1 LNHDA and CDR2 SQIVND come from the germline V gene (reference sequence). This CDR3 has 15 residues. V was cut by 4 bases and J by 4 bases, with 14 bases left in between. This chain's CDR3 is CASSTRGFGYNEQFF. As DNA, the CDR3 is TGTGCCAGTAGTACCAGGGGTTTTGGGTACAATGAGCAGTTCTTC.

About this clone itself: Germline is not matched at one junction end, which may reflect a read error. The CDR3 nucleotides are TGCGCCAGCAGTCAAGATCCGGACAGCTCCTACGAGCAGTACTTC. It is translated as CASSQDPDSSYEQYF. This rearrangement joins TRBV4-1 to TRBJ2-7; possibly TRBD1 for D (6 bases). Germline CDR1 reads MGHRA; CDR2 reads YSYEKL. This CDR3 spans 15 amino acids.

This clone occurred once. V is TRBV5-1 and J is TRBJ1-5, with TRBD1 as a possible D gene (5 bases). V was clipped by 3 bases and J by 2 bases, with 9 bases between them. The CDR3 is 14 amino acids. CDR1 and CDR2 (germline): SGHRS, YFSETQ. The CDR3 nucleotides read TGCGCCAGCAGCTATCAGGGAGGCAATCAGCCCCAGCATTTT. It yields the protein CASSYQGGNQPQHF.

V gene TRBV7-6 combines with J gene TRBJ1-4; D is perhaps TRBD1 (6 bases). CDR1 is SGHVS and CDR2 is FNYEAQ in the germline V gene. This CDR3 contains 17 residues. V dropped 1 base and J dropped 0 bases, with 12 bases sitting between them. CDR3 loop: CASSLVTRGSTNEKLFF. As DNA, the CDR3 is TGTGCCAGCAGCTTAGTTACCAGGGGATCAACTAATGAAAAACTGTTTTTT.

The CDR3 nucleotides are TGTGCCAGCAGCTTGGGCGGACAGATTACCTACGAGCAGTACTTC. Residues: CASSLGGQITYEQYF. The genes are TRBV5-4 and TRBJ2-7; D possibly corresponds to TRBD1 (6 bases). CDR1 and CDR2 from the germline V gene are SGHNT and YYREEE (reference sequence). V lost 0 bases to trimming and J lost 2 bases, with 12 bases between them. The CDR3 is 15 residues long.